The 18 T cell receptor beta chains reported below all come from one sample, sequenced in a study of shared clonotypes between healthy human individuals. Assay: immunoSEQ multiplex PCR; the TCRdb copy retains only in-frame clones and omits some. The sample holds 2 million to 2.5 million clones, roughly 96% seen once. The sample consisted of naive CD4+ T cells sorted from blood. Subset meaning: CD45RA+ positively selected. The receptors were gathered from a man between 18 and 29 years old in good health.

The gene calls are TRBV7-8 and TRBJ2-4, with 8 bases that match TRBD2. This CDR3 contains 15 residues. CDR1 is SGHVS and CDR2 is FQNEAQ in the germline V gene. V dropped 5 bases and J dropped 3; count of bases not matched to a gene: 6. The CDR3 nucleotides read TGTGCCAGCAGCGAGCGGGAGTTTGGCAAAAACATTCAGTACTTC. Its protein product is CASSEREFGKNIQYF.

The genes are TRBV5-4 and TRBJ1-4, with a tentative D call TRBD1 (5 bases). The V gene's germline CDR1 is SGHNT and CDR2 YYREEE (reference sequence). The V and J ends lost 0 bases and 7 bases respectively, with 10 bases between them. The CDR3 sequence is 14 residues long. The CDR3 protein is CASSLGGRVEKLFF. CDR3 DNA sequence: TGTGCCAGCAGCTTGGGGGGACGAGTTGAAAAACTGTTTTTT.

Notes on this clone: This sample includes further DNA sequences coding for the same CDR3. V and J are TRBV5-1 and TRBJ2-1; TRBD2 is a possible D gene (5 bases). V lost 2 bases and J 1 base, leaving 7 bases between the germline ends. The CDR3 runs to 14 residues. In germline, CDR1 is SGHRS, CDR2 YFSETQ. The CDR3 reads CASSFSGSYNEQFF. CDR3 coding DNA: TGCGCCAGCAGCTTCAGCGGATCCTACAATGAGCAGTTCTTC.

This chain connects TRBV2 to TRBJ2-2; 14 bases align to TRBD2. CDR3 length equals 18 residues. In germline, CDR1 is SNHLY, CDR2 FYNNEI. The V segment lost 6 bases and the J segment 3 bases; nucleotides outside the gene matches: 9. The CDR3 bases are TGTGCCAGCAGCCCTGGACTAGCGGGAGGCTCGGACACCGGGGAGCTGTTTTTT. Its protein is CASSPGLAGGSDTGELFF.

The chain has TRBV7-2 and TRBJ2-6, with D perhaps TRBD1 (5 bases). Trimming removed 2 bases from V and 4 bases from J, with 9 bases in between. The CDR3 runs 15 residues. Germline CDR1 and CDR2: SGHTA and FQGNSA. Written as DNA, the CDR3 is TGTGCCAGCAGCTTATTGGGGCCCGGGGCCAACGTCCTGACTTTC. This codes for CASSLLGPGANVLTF.

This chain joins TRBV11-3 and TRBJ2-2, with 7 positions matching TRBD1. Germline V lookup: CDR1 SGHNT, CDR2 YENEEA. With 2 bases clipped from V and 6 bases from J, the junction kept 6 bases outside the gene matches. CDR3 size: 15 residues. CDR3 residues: CASSLQGVVSGELFF. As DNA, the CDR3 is TGTGCCAGCAGCTTACAGGGGGTTGTGTCCGGGGAGCTGTTTTTT.

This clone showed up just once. CDR3 amino acids: CSVEVAGFPYEQYF. The CDR3 coding sequence is TGCAGCGTTGAAGTAGCGGGGTTCCCCTACGAGCAGTACTTC. The chain links TRBV29-1 to TRBJ2-7; 8 bases map to TRBD2. Trimming took 1 base from V and 2 from J; bases not matched to a gene: 4. This CDR3 contains 14 residues. Per the germline V gene, CDR1 is SQVTM and CDR2 is ANQGSEA.

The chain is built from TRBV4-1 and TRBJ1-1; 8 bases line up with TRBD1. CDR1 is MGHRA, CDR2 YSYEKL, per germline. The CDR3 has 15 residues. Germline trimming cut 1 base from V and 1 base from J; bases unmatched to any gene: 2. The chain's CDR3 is CASSQADRGNTEAFF. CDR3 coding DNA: TGCGCCAGCAGCCAAGCCGACAGGGGGAACACTGAAGCTTTCTTT.

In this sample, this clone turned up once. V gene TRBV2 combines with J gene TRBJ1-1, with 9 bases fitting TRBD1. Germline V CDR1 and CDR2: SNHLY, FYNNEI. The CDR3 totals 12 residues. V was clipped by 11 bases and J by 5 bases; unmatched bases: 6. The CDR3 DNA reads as TGTGCCGGTAAGGACAGGGGTACTGAAGCTTTCTTT. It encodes CAGKDRGTEAFF.

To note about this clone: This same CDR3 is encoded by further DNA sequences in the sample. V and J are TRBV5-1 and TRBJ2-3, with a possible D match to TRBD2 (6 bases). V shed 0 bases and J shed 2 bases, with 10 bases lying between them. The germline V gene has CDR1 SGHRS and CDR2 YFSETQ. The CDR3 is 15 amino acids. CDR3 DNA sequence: TGCGCCAGCAGCTTGGTCGGGGGTTCCACAGATACGCAGTATTTT. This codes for CASSLVGGSTDTQYF.

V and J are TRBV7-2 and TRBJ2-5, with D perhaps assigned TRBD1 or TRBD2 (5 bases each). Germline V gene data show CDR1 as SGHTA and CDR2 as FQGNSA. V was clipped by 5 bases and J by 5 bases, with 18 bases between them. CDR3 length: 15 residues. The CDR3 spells CASSPRAAKGETQYF. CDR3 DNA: TGTGCCAGCAGCCCGAGAGCGGCTAAGGGGGAGACCCAGTACTTC.

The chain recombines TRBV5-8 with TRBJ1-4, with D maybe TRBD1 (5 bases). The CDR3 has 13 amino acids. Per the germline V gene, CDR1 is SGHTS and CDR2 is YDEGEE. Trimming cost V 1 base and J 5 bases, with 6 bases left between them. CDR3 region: CASSLPGNEKLFF. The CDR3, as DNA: TGTGCCAGCAGCTTGCCAGGGAATGAAAAACTGTTTTTT.

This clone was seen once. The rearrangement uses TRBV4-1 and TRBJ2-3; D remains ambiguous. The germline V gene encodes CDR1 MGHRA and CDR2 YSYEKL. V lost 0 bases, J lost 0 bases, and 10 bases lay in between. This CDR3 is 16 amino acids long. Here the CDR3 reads CASSQDSYVSTDTQYF. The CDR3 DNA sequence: TGCGCCAGCAGCCAAGATTCGTACGTCAGCACAGATACGCAGTATTTT.

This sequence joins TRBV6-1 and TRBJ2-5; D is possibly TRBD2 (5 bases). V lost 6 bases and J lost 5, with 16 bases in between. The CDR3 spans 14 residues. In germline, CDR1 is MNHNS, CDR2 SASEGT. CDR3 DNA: TGTGCCAGCAGCACTTATAGCGCTTCGGAGACCCAGTACTTC. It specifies CASSTYSASETQYF.

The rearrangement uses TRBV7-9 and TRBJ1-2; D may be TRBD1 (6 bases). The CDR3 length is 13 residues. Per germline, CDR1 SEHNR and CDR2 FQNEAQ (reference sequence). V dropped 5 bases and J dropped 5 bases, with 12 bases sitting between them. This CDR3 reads CASSPTGTYGYTF. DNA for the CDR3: TGTGCCAGCAGCCCGACAGGCACTTATGGCTACACCTTC.

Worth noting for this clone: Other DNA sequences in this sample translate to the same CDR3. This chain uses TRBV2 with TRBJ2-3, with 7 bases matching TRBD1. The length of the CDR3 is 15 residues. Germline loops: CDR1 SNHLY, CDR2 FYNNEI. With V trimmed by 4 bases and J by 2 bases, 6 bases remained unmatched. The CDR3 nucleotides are TGTGCCAGCAGTGGTGCAGGGGGACCCACAGATACGCAGTATTTT. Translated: CASSGAGGPTDTQYF.

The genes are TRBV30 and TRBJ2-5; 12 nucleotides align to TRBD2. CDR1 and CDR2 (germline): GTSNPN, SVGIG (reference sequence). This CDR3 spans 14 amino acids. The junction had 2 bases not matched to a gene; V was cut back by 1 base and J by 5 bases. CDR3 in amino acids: CAWSGLAGAETQYF. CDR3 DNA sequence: TGTGCCTGGAGTGGACTAGCGGGAGCGGAGACCCAGTACTTC.

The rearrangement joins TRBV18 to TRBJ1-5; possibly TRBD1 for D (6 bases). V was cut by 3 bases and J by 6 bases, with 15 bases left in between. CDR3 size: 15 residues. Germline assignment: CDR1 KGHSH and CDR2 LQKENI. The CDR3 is CASSPNTGSGQPQHF. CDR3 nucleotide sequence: TGTGCCAGCTCACCGAACACAGGGTCGGGTCAGCCCCAGCATTTT.